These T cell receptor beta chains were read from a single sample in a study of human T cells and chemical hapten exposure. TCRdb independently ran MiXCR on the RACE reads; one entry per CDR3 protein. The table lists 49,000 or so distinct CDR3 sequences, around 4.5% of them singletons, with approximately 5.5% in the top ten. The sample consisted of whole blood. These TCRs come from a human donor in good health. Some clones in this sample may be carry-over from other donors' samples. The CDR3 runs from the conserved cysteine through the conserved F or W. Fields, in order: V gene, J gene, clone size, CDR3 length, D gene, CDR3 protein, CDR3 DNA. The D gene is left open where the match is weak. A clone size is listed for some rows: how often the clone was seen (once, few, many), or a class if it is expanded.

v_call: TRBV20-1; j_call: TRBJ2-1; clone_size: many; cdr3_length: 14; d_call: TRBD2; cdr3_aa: CSASTGLAGGEQFF; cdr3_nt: TGCAGTGCTAGTACAGGACTAGCGGGCGGTGAGCAGTTCTTC
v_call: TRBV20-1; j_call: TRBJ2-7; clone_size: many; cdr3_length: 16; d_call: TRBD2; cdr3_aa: CSARSPGRESSYEQYF; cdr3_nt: TGCAGTGCTAGAAGTCCGGGGCGGGAGAGCTCCTACGAGCAGTACTTC
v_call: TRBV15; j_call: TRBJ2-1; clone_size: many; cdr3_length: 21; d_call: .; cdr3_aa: CATSGLGLPIGEISGYNEQFF; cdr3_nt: TGTGCCACCAGCGGACTTGGACTCCCTATCGGGGAGATATCGGGGTACAATGAGCAGTTCTTC
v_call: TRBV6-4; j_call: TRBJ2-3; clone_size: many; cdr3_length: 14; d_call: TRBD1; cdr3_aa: CASSEGQGPDTQYF; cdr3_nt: TGTGCCAGCAGTGAGGGACAGGGGCCAGATACGCAGTATTTT
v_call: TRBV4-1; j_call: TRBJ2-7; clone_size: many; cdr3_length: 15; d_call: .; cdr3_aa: CASSQGGAGPYEQYF; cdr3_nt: TGCGCCAGCAGCCAAGGGGGGGCGGGACCCTACGAGCAGTACTTC
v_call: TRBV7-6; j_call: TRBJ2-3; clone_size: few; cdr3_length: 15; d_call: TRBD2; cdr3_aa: CASGPIAGAEDTQYF; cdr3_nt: TGTGCCAGCGGCCCCATAGCGGGAGCGGAAGATACGCAGTATTTT
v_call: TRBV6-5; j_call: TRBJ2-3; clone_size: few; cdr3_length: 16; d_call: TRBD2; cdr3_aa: CASSLTGTSGTDTQYF; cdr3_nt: TGTGCCAGCAGTCTAACCGGGACTAGCGGCACAGATACGCAGTATTTT
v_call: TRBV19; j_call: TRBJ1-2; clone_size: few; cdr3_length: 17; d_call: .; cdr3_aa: CASSRTSSGSLGNGYTF; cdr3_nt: TGTGCCAGTAGTAGAACATCTTCAGGAAGTCTAGGCAATGGCTACACCTTC
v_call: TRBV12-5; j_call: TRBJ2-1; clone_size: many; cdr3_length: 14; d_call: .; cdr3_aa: CASGLPNSDNEQFF; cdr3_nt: TGTGCTAGTGGTTTGCCAAACAGTGACAATGAGCAGTTCTTC
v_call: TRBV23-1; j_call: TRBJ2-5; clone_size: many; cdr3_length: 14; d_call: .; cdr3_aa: CASSQENPQETQYF; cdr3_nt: TGCGCCAGCAGTCAGGAAAACCCTCAAGAGACCCAGTACTTC
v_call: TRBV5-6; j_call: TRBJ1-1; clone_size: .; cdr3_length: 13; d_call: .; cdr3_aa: CASSPGSATEAFF; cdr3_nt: TGTGCCAGCAGCCCAGGGTCGGCCACTGAAGCTTTCTTT
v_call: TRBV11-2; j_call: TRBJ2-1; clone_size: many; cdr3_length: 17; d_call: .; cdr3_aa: CASFRGPIRPGHNEQFF; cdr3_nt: TGTGCCAGCTTCCGGGGCCCCATCCGTCCGGGACACAATGAGCAGTTCTTC
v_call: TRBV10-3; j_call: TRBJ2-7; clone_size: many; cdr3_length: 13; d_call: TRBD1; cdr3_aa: CAISLTGSYEQYF; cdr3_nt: TGTGCCATCAGCCTGACAGGGAGCTACGAGCAGTACTTC
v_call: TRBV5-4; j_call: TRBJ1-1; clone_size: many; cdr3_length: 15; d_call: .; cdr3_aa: CASSRRGYPNTEAFF; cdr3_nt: TGTGCCAGCAGCCGCCGCGGCTACCCGAACACTGAAGCTTTCTTT
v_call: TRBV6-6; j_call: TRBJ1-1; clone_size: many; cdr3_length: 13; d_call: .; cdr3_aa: CASSYERLSEAFF; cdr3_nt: TGTGCCAGCAGTTACGAGAGGCTGAGTGAAGCTTTCTTT
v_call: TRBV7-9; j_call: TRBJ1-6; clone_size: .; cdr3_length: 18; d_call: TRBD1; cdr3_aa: CASSLGTGGHHTDSPLHF; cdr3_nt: TGTGCCAGCAGCTTAGGGACAGGGGGCCACCATACCGATTCACCCCTCCACTTT
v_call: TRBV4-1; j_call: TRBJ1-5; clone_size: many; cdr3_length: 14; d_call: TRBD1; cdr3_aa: CASSQRTGNQPQHF; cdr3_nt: TGCGCCAGCAGCCAACGGACAGGTAATCAGCCCCAGCATTTT
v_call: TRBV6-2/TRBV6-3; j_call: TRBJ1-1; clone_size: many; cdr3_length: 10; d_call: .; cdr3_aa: CASSYPPAFF; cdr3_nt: TGTGCCAGCAGTTACCCCCCGGCTTTCTTT
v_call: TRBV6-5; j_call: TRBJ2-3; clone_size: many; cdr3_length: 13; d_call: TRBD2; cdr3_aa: CASSYEAGRTQYF; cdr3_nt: TGTGCCAGCAGTTACGAAGCGGGACGTACGCAGTATTTT
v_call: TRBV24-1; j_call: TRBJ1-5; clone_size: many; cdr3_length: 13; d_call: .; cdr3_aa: CATSDNSNQPQHF; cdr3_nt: TGTGCCACCAGTGATAATAGCAATCAGCCCCAGCATTTT
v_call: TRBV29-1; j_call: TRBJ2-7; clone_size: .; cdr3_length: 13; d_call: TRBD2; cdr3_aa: CSILAGDSYEQYF; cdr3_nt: TGCAGCATTCTAGCGGGAGATTCCTACGAGCAGTACTTC
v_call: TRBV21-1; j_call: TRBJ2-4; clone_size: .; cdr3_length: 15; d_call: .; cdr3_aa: CAGPKQGLAKNIQYF; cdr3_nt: TGTGCCGGCCCTAAACAGGGTCTGGCCAAAAACATTCAGTACTTC
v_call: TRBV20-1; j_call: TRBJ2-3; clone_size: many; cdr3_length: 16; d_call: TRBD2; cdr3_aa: CSARSLESGRTDTQYF; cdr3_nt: TGCAGTGCTAGAAGCCTAGAGAGCGGGAGGACGGATACGCAGTATTTT
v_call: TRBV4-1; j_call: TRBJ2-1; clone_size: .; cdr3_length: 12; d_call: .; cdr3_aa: CASSQVHNEQFF; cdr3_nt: TGCGCCAGCAGCCAAGTTCACAATGAGCAGTTCTTC
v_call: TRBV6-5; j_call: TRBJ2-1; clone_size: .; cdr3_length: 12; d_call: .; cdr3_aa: CASSSLRSEQFF; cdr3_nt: TGTGCCAGCAGTTCCCTAAGAAGTGAGCAGTTCTTC
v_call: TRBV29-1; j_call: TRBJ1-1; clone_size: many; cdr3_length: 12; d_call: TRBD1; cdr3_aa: CSAKTGDTEAFF; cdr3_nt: TGCAGCGCCAAGACAGGGGACACTGAAGCTTTCTTT
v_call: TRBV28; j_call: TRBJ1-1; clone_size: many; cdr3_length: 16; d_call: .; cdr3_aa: CASSLIGRAGAAEAFF; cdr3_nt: TGTGCCAGCAGTTTAATCGGGAGGGCGGGGGCTGCTGAAGCTTTCTTT
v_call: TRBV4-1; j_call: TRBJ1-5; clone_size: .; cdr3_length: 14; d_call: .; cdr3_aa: CASSPGQGVQAQHF; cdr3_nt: TGCGCCAGCAGTCCGGGCCAAGGCGTTCAGGCCCAGCATTTT
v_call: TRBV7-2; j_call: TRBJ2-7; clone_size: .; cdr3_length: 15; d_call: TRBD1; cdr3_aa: CASSGTRGRVQEQYF; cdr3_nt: TGTGCCAGCAGCGGTACGAGGGGGCGCGTACAGGAGCAGTACTTC
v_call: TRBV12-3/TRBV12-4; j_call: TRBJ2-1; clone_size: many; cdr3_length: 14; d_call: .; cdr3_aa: CASCLLVGSNEQFF; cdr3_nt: TGTGCCAGCTGCCTCCTAGTGGGCTCCAATGAGCAGTTCTTC
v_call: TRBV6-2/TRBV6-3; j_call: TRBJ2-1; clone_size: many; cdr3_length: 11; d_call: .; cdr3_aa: CASSSQYEQFF; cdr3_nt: TGTGCCAGCAGTTCCCAGTATGAGCAGTTCTTC
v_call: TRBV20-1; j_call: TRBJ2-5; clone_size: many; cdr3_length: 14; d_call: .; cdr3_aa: CSAGSVLGQETQYF; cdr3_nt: TGCAGTGCCGGGTCCGTGTTGGGACAAGAGACCCAGTACTTC
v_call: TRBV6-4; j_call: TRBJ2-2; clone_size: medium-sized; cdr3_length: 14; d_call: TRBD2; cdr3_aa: CASKALAETGELFF; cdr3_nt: TGTGCCAGCAAAGCACTAGCGGAGACCGGGGAGCTGTTTTTT
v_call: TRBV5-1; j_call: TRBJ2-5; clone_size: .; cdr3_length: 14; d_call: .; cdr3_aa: CASSWPDLQETQYF; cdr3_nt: TGCGCCAGCAGCTGGCCCGACCTCCAAGAGACCCAGTACTTC
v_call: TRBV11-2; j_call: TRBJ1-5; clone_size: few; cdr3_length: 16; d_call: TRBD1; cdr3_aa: CASSPQGTGLGQPQHF; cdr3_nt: TGTGCCAGCAGCCCGCAGGGGACAGGGTTGGGTCAGCCCCAGCATTTT
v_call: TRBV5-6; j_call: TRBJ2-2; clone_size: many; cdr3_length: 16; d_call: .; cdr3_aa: CASSSGGRGSTGELFF; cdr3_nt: TGTGCCAGCAGCTCCGGAGGCAGGGGTAGCACCGGGGAGCTGTTTTTT
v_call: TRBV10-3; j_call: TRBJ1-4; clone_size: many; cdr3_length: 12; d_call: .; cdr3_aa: CAISPAVGKLFF; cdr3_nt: TGTGCCATCAGTCCAGCAGTGGGAAAACTGTTTTTT
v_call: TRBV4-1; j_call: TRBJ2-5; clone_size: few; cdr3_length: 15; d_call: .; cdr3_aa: CASSQVQGSQETQYF; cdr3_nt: TGCGCCAGCAGCCAAGTTCAGGGATCCCAAGAGACCCAGTACTTC
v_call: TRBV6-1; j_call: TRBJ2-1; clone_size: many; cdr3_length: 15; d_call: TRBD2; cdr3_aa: CASFRLAGGNNEQFF; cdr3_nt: TGTGCCAGTTTCCGACTAGCGGGAGGTAACAATGAGCAGTTCTTC
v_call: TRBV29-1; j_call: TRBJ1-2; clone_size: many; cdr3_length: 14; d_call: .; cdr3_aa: CSVEHRWGNYGYTF; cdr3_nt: TGCAGCGTTGAGCACAGGTGGGGAAACTATGGCTACACCTTC
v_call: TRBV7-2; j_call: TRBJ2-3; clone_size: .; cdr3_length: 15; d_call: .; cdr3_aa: CASSLEGAQWGTQYF; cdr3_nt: TGTGCCAGCAGCTTAGAAGGGGCCCAGTGGGGTACGCAGTATTTT
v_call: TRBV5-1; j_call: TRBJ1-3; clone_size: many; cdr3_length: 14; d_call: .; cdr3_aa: CASSLAGHENTIYF; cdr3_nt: TGCGCCAGCAGCTTGGCCGGGCACGAAAACACCATATATTTT
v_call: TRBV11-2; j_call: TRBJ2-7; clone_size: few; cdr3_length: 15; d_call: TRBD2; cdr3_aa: CASSSVSGRAYEQYF; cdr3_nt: TGTGCCAGCAGCTCCGTTAGCGGGAGGGCCTACGAGCAGTACTTC
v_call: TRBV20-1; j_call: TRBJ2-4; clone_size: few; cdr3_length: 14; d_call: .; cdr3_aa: CSAPQGIAKNIQYF; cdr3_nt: TGCAGTGCTCCGCAGGGGATAGCCAAAAACATTCAGTACTTC
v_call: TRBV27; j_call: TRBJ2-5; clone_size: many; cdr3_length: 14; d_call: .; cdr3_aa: CASSLSGFKRTQYF; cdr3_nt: TGTGCCAGCAGTTTATCTGGCTTCAAGAGGACCCAGTACTTC
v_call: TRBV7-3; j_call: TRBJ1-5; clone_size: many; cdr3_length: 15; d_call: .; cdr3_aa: CASSPNGGSNQPQHF; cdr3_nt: TGTGCCAGCAGCCCAAACGGGGGAAGCAATCAGCCCCAGCATTTT
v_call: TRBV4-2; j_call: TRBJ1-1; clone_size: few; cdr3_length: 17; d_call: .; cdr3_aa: CASSQTPRGPRNTEAFF; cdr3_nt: TGTGCCAGCAGCCAAACCCCGAGAGGGCCCCGCAACACTGAAGCTTTCTTT
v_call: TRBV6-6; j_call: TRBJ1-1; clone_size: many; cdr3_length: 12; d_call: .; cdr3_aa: CASSTPDTEAFF; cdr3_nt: TGTGCCAGCAGTACCCCGGACACTGAAGCTTTCTTT
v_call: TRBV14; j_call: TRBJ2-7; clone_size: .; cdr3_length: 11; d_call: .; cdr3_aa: CASSQDFQQYF; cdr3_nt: TGTGCCAGCAGCCAAGATTTCCAGCAGTACTTC
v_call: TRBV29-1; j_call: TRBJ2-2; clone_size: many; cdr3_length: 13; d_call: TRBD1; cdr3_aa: CSVDRGGTGELFF; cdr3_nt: TGCAGCGTCGACAGGGGGGGCACCGGGGAGCTGTTTTTT